Listed here is a single T cell receptor beta chain. In the original analysis: Researchers report that nucleated cell counts were estimated from reference gene primer amplification. The assay was immunoSEQ multiplex PCR, and TCRdb's table has in-frame clones only and misses some. The V and J calls and the clone size are those of that table, but D and trimming were determined from the DNA. The data show 270,000 or so clones, 84% seen once. The record originates from a study of blood T cell repertoires in COVID-19. Whole-study context: Acute-phase and convalescent COVID-19 samples originated in the United States, Italy and Spain. PBMCs, B-cell-depleted T cells, or T cells were the source of the cDNA or gDNA that made up the material.

The CDR3 consists of 15 residues. Deletions cut 0 bases from V and 8 bases from J, with 13 bases between. CDR1 is MNHNS and CDR2 is SASEGT in the germline V gene. Sequencing input: peripheral blood. The sequence was collected from a human donor with COVID-19, enrolled during active disease. The donor label of this sample is uncertain. The chain carries TRBV6-1 and TRBJ2-2; D is possibly TRBD1 (6 bases). The CDR3 bases are TGTGCCAGCAGTGAAGCAGAGCACAGGGTGGGGGAGCTGTTTTTT. Protein sequence: CASSEAEHRVGELFF.